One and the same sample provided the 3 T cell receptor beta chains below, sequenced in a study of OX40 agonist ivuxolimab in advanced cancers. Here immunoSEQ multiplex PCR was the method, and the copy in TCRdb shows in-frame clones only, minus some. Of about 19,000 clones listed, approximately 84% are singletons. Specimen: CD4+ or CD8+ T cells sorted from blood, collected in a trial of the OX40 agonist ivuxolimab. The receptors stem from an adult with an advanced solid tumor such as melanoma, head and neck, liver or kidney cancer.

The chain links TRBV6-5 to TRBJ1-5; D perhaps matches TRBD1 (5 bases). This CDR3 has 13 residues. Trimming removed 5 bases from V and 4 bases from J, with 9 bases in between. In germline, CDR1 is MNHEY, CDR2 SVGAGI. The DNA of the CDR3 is TGTGCCAGCAGTACGGGGGGGAATCAGCCCCAGCATTTT. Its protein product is CASSTGGNQPQHF.

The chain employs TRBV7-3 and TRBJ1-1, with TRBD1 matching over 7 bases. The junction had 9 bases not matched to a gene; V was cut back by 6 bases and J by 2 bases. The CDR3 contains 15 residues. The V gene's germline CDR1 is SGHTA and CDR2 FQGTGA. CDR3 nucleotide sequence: TGTGCCAGCAGTCCTACAGGGGCGCCCAACACTGAAGCTTTCTTT. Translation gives CASSPTGAPNTEAFF.

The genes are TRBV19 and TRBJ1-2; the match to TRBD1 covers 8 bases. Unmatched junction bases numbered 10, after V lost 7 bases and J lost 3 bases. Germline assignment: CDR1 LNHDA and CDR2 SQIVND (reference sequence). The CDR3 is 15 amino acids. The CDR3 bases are TGTGCCAGTACCTCGGGTTCAGGGGGCGACTATGGCTACACCTTC. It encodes CASTSGSGGDYGYTF.